This T cell receptor beta chain was sequenced for a study of T cells in localized non-small cell lung cancer. Study-wide results and caveats: Appearances in adjacent lung were noted for a median 57 of the top 100 tumor clones.

The V end was cut by 1 base, the J end by 0 bases, with 4 bases between. Looked up from germline, CDR1 is SNHLY and CDR2 is FYNNEI. This CDR3 spans 15 amino acids. The data were produced by immunoSEQ multiplex PCR, yet TCRdb's version contains in-frame clones alone and is incomplete. In the table there are under 10,000 clones, around 90% of which are singletons. Worth noting for this clone: Its antigen is currently unknown.

The rearrangement uses TRBV2 and TRBJ2-6; D gene uncertain. The TCR sequence derives from a male donor at least 60 years old with stage III squamous cell lung carcinoma. The sample consisted of peripheral blood, taken before any cancer treatment. The CDR3 DNA sequence: TGTGCCAGCAGTGAAGGGGGCTCTGGGGCCAACGTCCTGACTTTC. The encoded protein is CASSEGGSGANVLTF.